This TCR beta chain was sequenced during a study of blood T cell repertoires in COVID-19. Per germline, CDR1 LGHDT and CDR2 YNNKEL (reference sequence). This CDR3 has 14 residues. The V segment lost 4 bases and the J segment 1 base; nucleotides outside the gene matches: 1. Generated by immunoSEQ multiplex PCR, the TCRdb table keeps only in-frame clones and is missing some. The data show just over 300,000 clones, 85% to 90% seen once. Of note for this clone: Other DNA sequences of this sample code for an identical CDR3.

This clonotype was obtained from a man aged 30-40 years who had recovered from COVID-19. The V gene is TRBV3-1 (or the pseudogene TRBV3-2), the J gene TRBJ1-3; 7 bases fit TRBD1. Input material: PBMCs or T cells enriched from blood (not recorded which). Here the CDR3 DNA reads TGTGCCAGCAGCCGACAGGGTTCTGGAAACACCATATATTTT. The encoded protein is CASSRQGSGNTIYF.